The rows below give T cell receptor beta chains drawn from one sample of a study of blood T cell repertoires in COVID-19. Assay used: immunoSEQ multiplex PCR; TCRdb lists only in-frame clones, some missing. The top ten clones hold around 9% of a sample with about 180,000 clones, 86% of them seen once. The sequenced sample consisted of PBMCs or T cells enriched from blood (not recorded which). These receptors were taken from a woman aged 25 to 39 who had recovered from COVID-19. Each CDR3 is given with its conserved first and last residue. D genes are given only for firm matches. Size values are once, few and many counts, or a class for expanded clones, and some rows have none.

d_gene: -
abundance: -
len: 17
v_gene: TRBV28
j_gene: TRBJ1-1
CDR3aa: CASSLGGDAFLNTEAFF
CDR3nt: TGTGCCAGCAGTTTGGGGGGGGACGCTTTCTTGAACACTGAAGCTTTCTTT

d_gene: -
abundance: -
len: 15
v_gene: TRBV3-1/TRBV3-2
j_gene: TRBJ2-2
CDR3aa: CASSLVRGNTGELFF
CDR3nt: TGTGCCAGCAGCCTCGTTCGGGGGAACACCGGGGAGCTGTTTTTT

d_gene: -
abundance: -
len: 15
v_gene: TRBV5-5
j_gene: TRBJ1-1
CDR3aa: CASSFHRTGGTEAFF
CDR3nt: TGTGCCAGCAGCTTTCATCGGACTGGAGGGACTGAAGCTTTCTTT

d_gene: TRBD1
abundance: -
len: 15
v_gene: TRBV5-1
j_gene: TRBJ2-7
CDR3aa: CASSVTGTGAYEQYF
CDR3nt: TGCGCCAGCAGCGTAACCGGGACAGGGGCCTACGAGCAGTACTTC

d_gene: -
abundance: -
len: 15
v_gene: TRBV6-2/TRBV6-3
j_gene: TRBJ1-2
CDR3aa: CASSDTSTGINGYTF
CDR3nt: TGTGCCAGCAGTGACACCTCCACAGGCATCAATGGCTACACCTTC

d_gene: TRBD1
abundance: -
len: 13
v_gene: TRBV10-2
j_gene: TRBJ2-7
CDR3aa: CASSGTGYDEQYF
CDR3nt: TGCGCCAGCAGTGGGACAGGGTACGACGAGCAGTACTTC

d_gene: TRBD1
abundance: -
len: 17
v_gene: TRBV7-3
j_gene: TRBJ2-5
CDR3aa: CASSLSGRAGGRETQYF
CDR3nt: TGTGCCAGCAGCTTATCGGGCAGGGCAGGGGGAAGAGAGACCCAGTACTTC

d_gene: TRBD1
abundance: -
len: 15
v_gene: TRBV7-6
j_gene: TRBJ2-2
CDR3aa: CASSERQGLTGELFF
CDR3nt: TGTGCCAGCAGCGAAAGACAGGGGCTAACCGGGGAGCTGTTTTTT

d_gene: TRBD1
abundance: medium-sized
len: 14
v_gene: TRBV29-1
j_gene: TRBJ2-7
CDR3aa: CSVDFGTDSYEQYF
CDR3nt: TGCAGCGTTGATTTTGGGACAGACTCCTACGAGCAGTACTTC

d_gene: TRBD1
abundance: -
len: 15
v_gene: TRBV19
j_gene: TRBJ1-1
CDR3aa: CASSGTAGASTEAFF
CDR3nt: TGTGCCAGTAGTGGGACAGCGGGGGCGTCCACTGAAGCTTTCTTT

d_gene: TRBD2
abundance: few
len: 14
v_gene: TRBV11-2
j_gene: TRBJ2-1
CDR3aa: CASSLGTSGYEQFF
CDR3nt: TGTGCCAGCAGCTTAGGGACTAGCGGGTATGAGCAGTTCTTC

d_gene: -
abundance: -
len: 15
v_gene: TRBV24-1
j_gene: TRBJ2-2
CDR3aa: CATSERAANTGELFF
CDR3nt: TGTGCCACCAGTGAGCGGGCGGCGAACACCGGGGAGCTGTTTTTT

d_gene: TRBD1
abundance: once
len: 16
v_gene: TRBV3-1/TRBV3-2
j_gene: TRBJ1-3
CDR3aa: CASSYETGDTGNTIYF
CDR3nt: TGTGCCAGCAGCTACGAAACAGGGGATACTGGAAACACCATATATTTT

d_gene: -
abundance: -
len: 15
v_gene: TRBV19
j_gene: TRBJ2-7
CDR3aa: CASSIDRGSTYEQYF
CDR3nt: TGTGCCAGTAGTATAGATAGGGGGTCGACCTACGAGCAGTACTTC

d_gene: -
abundance: -
len: 17
v_gene: TRBV11-2
j_gene: TRBJ1-2
CDR3aa: CASSLGGTWGGYYGYTF
CDR3nt: TGTGCCAGCAGCTTAGGTGGGACCTGGGGGGGTTACTATGGCTACACCTTC

d_gene: -
abundance: once
len: 13
v_gene: TRBV4-1
j_gene: TRBJ1-2
CDR3aa: CASSREENRGYTF
CDR3nt: TGCGCCAGCAGTCGAGAGGAGAATCGTGGCTACACCTTC

d_gene: -
abundance: -
len: 14
v_gene: TRBV25-1
j_gene: TRBJ1-2
CDR3aa: CASSYWAGTGGYTF
CDR3nt: TGTGCCAGCAGTTATTGGGCAGGAACGGGAGGCTACACCTTC

d_gene: TRBD2
abundance: -
len: 16
v_gene: TRBV5-4
j_gene: TRBJ2-7
CDR3aa: CASSLGRLAGAYEQYF
CDR3nt: TGTGCCAGCAGCTTAGGTCGTCTAGCGGGGGCCTACGAGCAGTACTTC

d_gene: -
abundance: -
len: 11
v_gene: TRBV3-1/TRBV3-2
j_gene: TRBJ1-1
CDR3aa: CASSLGTEAFF
CDR3nt: TGTGCCAGCAGCCTCGGGACTGAAGCTTTCTTT

d_gene: TRBD1
abundance: few
len: 17
v_gene: TRBV19
j_gene: TRBJ2-7
CDR3aa: CASSYIFGQGNSYEQYF
CDR3nt: TGTGCCAGTAGCTATATATTTGGACAGGGGAACTCCTACGAGCAGTACTTC

d_gene: TRBD1
abundance: once
len: 12
v_gene: TRBV24-1
j_gene: TRBJ2-7
CDR3aa: CATSTGGYEQYF
CDR3nt: TGTGCCACCAGTACAGGGGGCTACGAGCAGTACTTC

d_gene: TRBD1
abundance: -
len: 14
v_gene: TRBV28
j_gene: TRBJ1-1
CDR3aa: CASSPRDRNTEAFF
CDR3nt: TGTGCCAGCAGTCCCCGGGACAGGAACACTGAAGCTTTCTTT

d_gene: -
abundance: -
len: 14
v_gene: TRBV10-2
j_gene: TRBJ2-7
CDR3aa: CASSGKTGIYEQYF
CDR3nt: TGCGCCAGCAGTGGGAAGACAGGAATCTACGAGCAGTACTTC

d_gene: -
abundance: -
len: 13
v_gene: TRBV28
j_gene: TRBJ2-7
CDR3aa: CASSVVRGYEQYF
CDR3nt: TGTGCCAGCAGTGTGGTACGGGGCTACGAGCAGTACTTC

d_gene: TRBD1
abundance: -
len: 15
v_gene: TRBV28
j_gene: TRBJ1-5
CDR3aa: CASRDDRGSNQPQHF
CDR3nt: TGTGCCAGCAGAGACGACAGGGGAAGCAATCAGCCCCAGCATTTT

d_gene: TRBD1
abundance: -
len: 16
v_gene: TRBV15
j_gene: TRBJ1-5
CDR3aa: CATSRDGGTAGQPQHF
CDR3nt: TGTGCCACCAGCAGAGATGGAGGGACAGCAGGCCAGCCCCAGCATTTT

d_gene: -
abundance: -
len: 12
v_gene: TRBV2
j_gene: TRBJ2-1
CDR3aa: CASSGQNNEQFF
CDR3nt: TGTGCCAGCAGTGGACAGAACAATGAGCAGTTCTTC

d_gene: TRBD1
abundance: -
len: 15
v_gene: TRBV7-3
j_gene: TRBJ2-3
CDR3aa: CASSSTGGSTDTQYF
CDR3nt: TGTGCCAGCAGCTCGACAGGGGGTAGCACAGATACGCAGTATTTT

d_gene: TRBD2
abundance: -
len: 15
v_gene: TRBV9
j_gene: TRBJ2-5
CDR3aa: CASSPRGRGQETQYF
CDR3nt: TGTGCCAGCAGCCCGCGGGGGAGAGGGCAAGAGACCCAGTACTTC

d_gene: TRBD2
abundance: once
len: 18
v_gene: TRBV12-5
j_gene: TRBJ2-6
CDR3aa: CASGLVSGGRSGANVLTF
CDR3nt: TGTGCTAGTGGTTTGGTTAGCGGGGGTCGCTCTGGGGCCAACGTCCTGACTTTC

d_gene: -
abundance: -
len: 15
v_gene: TRBV2
j_gene: TRBJ1-5
CDR3aa: CASSPLTGRNQPQHF
CDR3nt: TGTGCCAGCAGTCCATTAACAGGTCGTAATCAGCCCCAGCATTTT

d_gene: -
abundance: -
len: 18
v_gene: TRBV7-2
j_gene: TRBJ2-7
CDR3aa: CASSFRDRASSGSGEQYF
CDR3nt: TGTGCCAGCAGCTTTCGGGACAGGGCATCTAGCGGGAGCGGCGAGCAGTACTTC

d_gene: -
abundance: -
len: 14
v_gene: TRBV3-1/TRBV3-2
j_gene: TRBJ1-1
CDR3aa: CASSQASLNTEAFF
CDR3nt: TGTGCCAGCAGCCAAGCTAGCCTGAACACTGAAGCTTTCTTT

d_gene: -
abundance: -
len: 13
v_gene: TRBV11-2
j_gene: TRBJ1-2
CDR3aa: CASRVQGGYGYTF
CDR3nt: TGTGCCAGCAGGGTACAGGGCGGCTATGGCTACACCTTC

d_gene: -
abundance: -
len: 17
v_gene: TRBV27
j_gene: TRBJ2-3
CDR3aa: CASSSREAIVGTDTQYF
CDR3nt: TGTGCCAGCAGTTCCCGAGAAGCCATAGTGGGCACAGATACGCAGTATTTT

d_gene: TRBD1
abundance: -
len: 14
v_gene: TRBV24-1
j_gene: TRBJ1-1
CDR3aa: CATSRQGGNTEAFF
CDR3nt: TGTGCCACCTCCAGACAGGGAGGGAACACTGAAGCTTTCTTT

d_gene: -
abundance: -
len: 15
v_gene: TRBV4-1
j_gene: TRBJ2-1
CDR3aa: CASSHPGLTINEQFF
CDR3nt: TGCGCCAGCAGCCACCCGGGACTTACCATAAATGAGCAGTTCTTC

d_gene: -
abundance: -
len: 14
v_gene: TRBV9
j_gene: TRBJ1-2
CDR3aa: CASSVGHNGGGYTF
CDR3nt: TGTGCCAGCAGCGTAGGCCACAACGGAGGTGGCTACACCTTC

d_gene: TRBD1
abundance: -
len: 15
v_gene: TRBV19
j_gene: TRBJ2-1
CDR3aa: CASSKDRDSYNEQFF
CDR3nt: TGTGCCAGTAGTAAAGACAGGGATTCCTACAATGAGCAGTTCTTC

d_gene: -
abundance: -
len: 18
v_gene: TRBV5-6
j_gene: TRBJ1-2
CDR3aa: CASSLALGAHSVSYGYTF
CDR3nt: TGTGCCAGCAGCTTGGCCTTAGGGGCCCACTCTGTTTCCTATGGCTACACCTTC

d_gene: -
abundance: once
len: 14
v_gene: TRBV5-1
j_gene: TRBJ1-5
CDR3aa: CASSLTGFDQPQHF
CDR3nt: TGCGCCAGCAGCTTGACAGGGTTTGATCAGCCCCAGCATTTT

d_gene: TRBD1
abundance: -
len: 11
v_gene: TRBV24-1
j_gene: TRBJ1-1
CDR3aa: CATSSGGLAFF
CDR3nt: TGTGCCACCAGTTCAGGGGGCCTAGCTTTCTTT

d_gene: TRBD2
abundance: -
len: 15
v_gene: TRBV6-4
j_gene: TRBJ2-1
CDR3aa: CASSYLAGPYNEQFF
CDR3nt: TGTGCCAGCAGTTACTTAGCGGGACCCTACAATGAGCAGTTCTTC

d_gene: TRBD1
abundance: few
len: 17
v_gene: TRBV28
j_gene: TRBJ1-2
CDR3aa: CASSFGTVRFTYGGYTF
CDR3nt: TGTGCCAGCAGTTTCGGGACAGTGAGATTTACTTATGGTGGCTACACCTTC

d_gene: TRBD1
abundance: once
len: 13
v_gene: TRBV14
j_gene: TRBJ2-7
CDR3aa: CASSQRTGYEQYF
CDR3nt: TGTGCCAGCAGCCAGCGGACAGGGTACGAGCAGTACTTC

d_gene: -
abundance: -
len: 15
v_gene: TRBV28
j_gene: TRBJ2-7
CDR3aa: CASRLTGYSSYEQYF
CDR3nt: TGTGCCAGCAGACTTACAGGGTATAGCTCCTACGAGCAGTACTTC

d_gene: -
abundance: -
len: 12
v_gene: TRBV5-6
j_gene: TRBJ2-7
CDR3aa: CASSLFHGEQYF
CDR3nt: TGTGCCAGCAGCTTATTCCACGGAGAACAGTACTTC

d_gene: -
abundance: -
len: 15
v_gene: TRBV2
j_gene: TRBJ1-6
CDR3aa: CASSEAEVIRSPLHF
CDR3nt: TGTGCCAGCAGTGAAGCCGAAGTAATACGTAGCCCCCTCCACTTT

d_gene: -
abundance: once
len: 15
v_gene: TRBV11-2
j_gene: TRBJ1-1
CDR3aa: CASSGTGWENTEAFF
CDR3nt: TGTGCCAGCAGCGGCACAGGGTGGGAAAACACTGAAGCTTTCTTT

d_gene: TRBD1
abundance: few
len: 17
v_gene: TRBV5-1
j_gene: TRBJ1-1
CDR3aa: CASSLGVSTGDNTEAFF
CDR3nt: TGCGCCAGCAGCTTGGGGGTTTCCACAGGGGACAACACTGAAGCTTTCTTT

d_gene: TRBD2
abundance: -
len: 15
v_gene: TRBV7-2
j_gene: TRBJ2-5
CDR3aa: CASSLTSGLQETQYF
CDR3nt: TGTGCCAGCAGCTTAACTAGCGGACTCCAAGAGACCCAGTACTTC